This passage covers 19 T cell receptor beta chains from one sample sequenced in a study of blood T cell repertoires in COVID-19. The method was immunoSEQ multiplex PCR; TCRdb's version includes in-frame clones alone and lacks a portion of them. The sample records approximately 270,000 clones, about 90% being singletons. The sequencing sample was made of PBMCs or T cells enriched from blood (not recorded which). The receptors were gathered from a human donor in a cohort exposed to, infected with or recovered from COVID-19 (not recorded which). The donor label of this sample is uncertain.

The gene calls are TRBV20-1 and TRBJ2-3, with D possibly being TRBD1 (5 bases). Germline loops: CDR1 DFQATT, CDR2 SNEGSKA (reference sequence). This CDR3 is 14 amino acids long. V gave up 3 bases and J gave up 0 bases, with 10 bases separating them. The CDR3 is CSASRWGSTDTQYF. The CDR3 nucleotides are TGCAGTGCTAGTCGGTGGGGCAGCACAGATACGCAGTATTTT.

This clone was counted between two and nine times. The chain employs TRBV12-5 and TRBJ2-2; D perhaps matches TRBD2 (7 bases). The CDR3 length is 17 residues. Looked up from germline, CDR1 is LGHNT and CDR2 is FRNRAP. The V gene lost 1 base and the J gene lost 5 bases, with 17 bases spanning the gap. CDR3 in amino acids: CASGLASGGRGTGELFF. CDR3 DNA sequence: TGTGCTAGTGGTTTGGCCTCGGGGGGCCGCGGAACCGGGGAGCTGTTTTTT.

V gene TRBV7-2 combines with J gene TRBJ1-6; D is unresolved. The length of the CDR3 is 17 residues. V lost 3 bases to trimming and J lost 0 bases, with 12 bases between them. Looked up from germline, CDR1 is SGHTA and CDR2 is FQGNSA. The CDR3 coding sequence is TGTGCCAGCAGCTTCCGTGACGGGAGCTCCTATAATTCACCCCTCCACTTT. Translating it yields CASSFRDGSSYNSPLHF.

The chain recombines TRBV9 with TRBJ2-3; no reliable D call. This CDR3 contains 14 residues. CDR1 and CDR2 (germline): SGDLS, YYNGEE. V dropped 3 bases and J dropped 0 bases, with 8 bases sitting between them. CDR3 amino acids: CASSALDSTDTQYF. The CDR3 DNA follows: TGTGCCAGCAGCGCCCTAGACAGCACAGATACGCAGTATTTT.

The chain links TRBV6-5 to TRBJ1-1, with 7 bases fitting TRBD1. CDR1 is MNHEY and CDR2 is SVGAGI in the germline V gene. The CDR3 has 14 residues. V was pared by 6 bases and J by 0 bases, with 4 bases of the junction left unmatched. CDR3 in DNA: TGTGCCAGCAGCTCCGGGACAGTGAACACTGAAGCTTTCTTT. Its protein product is CASSSGTVNTEAFF.

This chain joins TRBV30 and TRBJ2-3; 9 bases are a match to TRBD2. Germline values: CDR1 GTSNPN, CDR2 SVGIG (reference sequence). Germline trimming cut 8 bases from V and 1 base from J; bases unmatched to any gene: 7. The CDR3 length is 14 residues. CDR3 sequence: CAGRGGARTDTQYF. CDR3 coding DNA: TGTGCCGGTCGCGGGGGGGCCCGCACAGATACGCAGTATTTT.

The chain has TRBV4-1 and TRBJ2-1; the match to TRBD2 covers 7 bases. The CDR3 runs to 13 residues. Germline-derived CDR1 and CDR2 are MGHRA and YSYEKL. With V trimmed by 3 bases and J by 9 bases, 5 bases remained unmatched. The DNA for the CDR3 is TGCGCCAGCAGCCACGGCGGCGGGAGTGAGCAGTTCTTC. Encoded protein: CASSHGGGSEQFF.

Points on this clone: Mismatch with germline at one junction end may stem from a read error. The CDR3 region has the DNA TGTGCCACCAGCAGAGATCGAGGCGGGTTCCCCGTCTTC. It specifies CATSRDRGGFPVF. The chain has TRBV15 and TRBJ2-7; the D gene is possibly TRBD2 (5 bases). The CDR3 is 13 amino acids. Germline V gene sequence: CDR1 LNHNV, CDR2 YYDKDF (reference sequence).

The rearrangement joins TRBV9 to TRBJ2-2; the D is unclear. V was cut by 3 bases and J by 9 bases, with 6 bases left in between. The CDR3 length is 11 residues. Germline lookup yields CDR1 SGDLS and CDR2 YYNGEE. The CDR3 loop reads CASSAQRELFF. The CDR3 DNA follows: TGTGCCAGCAGCGCGCAGAGGGAGCTGTTTTTT. The entire variable domain, with the rest obtained from reference TRBV9 and TRBJ2-2, is as follows: DSGVTQTPKHLITATGQRVTLRCSPRSGDLSVYWYQQSLDQGLQFLIQYYNGEERAKGNILERFSAQQFPDLHSELNLSSLELGDSALYFCASSAQRELFFGEGSRLTVL.

The count of this clone is one. The chain links TRBV10-3 to TRBJ1-2, with 7 nucleotides matching TRBD1. Germline CDR1 is ENHRY and CDR2 is SYGVKD. The CDR3 is 15 amino acids. Unmatched junction bases numbered 9, after V lost 6 bases and J lost 2 bases. This CDR3 is CAIRSGTDENYGYTF. CDR3 nucleotides: TGTGCCATCAGATCCGGGACAGATGAAAACTATGGCTACACCTTC.

The CDR3 nucleotides are TGTGCCAGCAGTGAGACCGCAGGGGTCGGAAACACCATATATTTT. Translated: CASSETAGVGNTIYF. The chain joins TRBV25-1 to TRBJ1-3, with D possibly being TRBD1 (6 bases). The V and J ends lost 3 bases and 4 bases respectively, with 13 bases between them. Germline-derived CDR1 and CDR2 are MGHDK and SYGVNS. The CDR3 has 15 amino acids.

The chain links TRBV2 to TRBJ1-2; D is uncertain. Germline values: CDR1 SNHLY, CDR2 FYNNEI. This CDR3 spans 11 amino acids. Trimming stripped 0 bases from V and 9 bases from J, with 5 bases between. The CDR3 reads CASSEAWRYTF. CDR3 DNA: TGTGCCAGCAGTGAAGCGTGGCGCTACACCTTC.

This clone has only one observation. The rearrangement uses TRBV7-8 and TRBJ1-3; D is uncertain. The length of the CDR3 is 14 residues. Trimming cost V 2 bases and J 8 bases, with 13 bases left between them. Germline CDR1 and CDR2: SGHVS and FQNEAQ. The CDR3 region is CASSLRRLGDTIYF. DNA of the CDR3: TGTGCCAGCAGCTTACGGAGACTCGGGGACACCATATATTTT.

The chain couples TRBV10-3 to TRBJ2-7; 11 bases map to TRBD1. With V trimmed by 5 bases and J by 1 base, 7 bases remained unmatched. The CDR3 covers 16 residues. Germline lookup yields CDR1 ENHRY and CDR2 SYGVKD. The CDR3 here is CAISPFGTGGSYEQYF. CDR3 nucleotides: TGTGCCATCAGTCCCTTCGGGACAGGGGGTTCCTACGAGCAGTACTTC.

The genes are TRBV4-2 and TRBJ2-5, with D uncertain. The V gene's germline CDR1 is LGHNA and CDR2 YNFKEQ. The CDR3 has 13 residues. The V gene lost 0 bases and the J gene lost 3 bases, with 5 bases spanning the gap. CDR3 in DNA: TGTGCCAGCAGCCAAGATAGTAAAGAGACCCAGTACTTC. This encodes CASSQDSKETQYF.

The rearrangement joins TRBV19 to TRBJ1-5; tentative D call: TRBD1 (5 bases). The germline V and J ends were trimmed by 0 bases and 6 bases, with 21 bases remaining between them. The germline CDR1 and CDR2 sequences are LNHDA and SQIVND (reference sequence). The CDR3 length is 18 residues. The CDR3 is CASSIDRLGGGTGQPQHF. CDR3 DNA sequence: TGTGCCAGTAGTATAGATCGGTTGGGCGGGGGTACCGGTCAGCCCCAGCATTTT.

The chain employs TRBV10-3 and TRBJ2-3, with a weak D call TRBD2 (7 bases). Trimming left V 0 bases short and J 6 bases short, with 19 bases between. Germline values: CDR1 ENHRY, CDR2 SYGVKD. The CDR3 contains 17 residues. CDR3 loop: CAISESFSGGRHDTQYF. CDR3 DNA sequence: TGTGCCATCAGTGAGTCGTTTTCGGGGGGCCGTCACGATACGCAGTATTTT.

This chain joins TRBV7-9 and TRBJ1-3; 7 nucleotides match TRBD1. Germline V gene data show CDR1 as SEHNR and CDR2 as FQNEAQ (reference sequence). J was trimmed by 0 bases and V by 2 bases; bases with no gene match: 10. CDR3 size: 18 residues. The CDR3 nucleotides are TGTGCCAGCAGCTTAAGGAGAAGGGGGCCAAGCTCTGGAAACACCATATATTTT. This codes for CASSLRRRGPSSGNTIYF.

This chain links TRBV10-3 with TRBJ1-4; 7 bases align to TRBD1. The germline V gene has CDR1 ENHRY and CDR2 SYGVKD. V shed 3 bases, J shed 4 bases, and the junction held 8 bases outside the gene matches. This CDR3 spans 16 amino acids. CDR3 DNA sequence: TGTGCCATCAGTGAAGTTGAAGGGGGCCGTAATGAAAAACTGTTTTTT. It translates to CAISEVEGGRNEKLFF.